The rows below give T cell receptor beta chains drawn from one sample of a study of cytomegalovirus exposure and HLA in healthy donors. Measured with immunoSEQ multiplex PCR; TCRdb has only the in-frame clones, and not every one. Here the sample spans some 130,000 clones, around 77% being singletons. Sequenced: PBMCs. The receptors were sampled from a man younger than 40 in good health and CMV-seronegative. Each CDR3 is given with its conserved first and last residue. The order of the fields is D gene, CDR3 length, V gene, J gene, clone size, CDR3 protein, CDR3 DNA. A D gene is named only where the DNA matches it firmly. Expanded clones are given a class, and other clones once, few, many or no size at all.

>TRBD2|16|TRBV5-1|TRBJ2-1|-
CASSPGLASVGNEQFF
TGCGCCAGCAGCCCTGGACTAGCCAGTGTCGGGAATGAGCAGTTCTTC
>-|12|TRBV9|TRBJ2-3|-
CASSSTGDTQYF
TGTGCCAGCAGCTCCACAGGTGATACGCAGTATTTT
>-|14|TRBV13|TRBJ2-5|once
CASRARGGEETQYF
TGTGCCAGCAGAGCGAGGGGGGGAGAAGAGACCCAGTACTTC
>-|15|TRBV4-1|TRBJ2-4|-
CASTQDSYSTLDQYF
TGCGCCAGCACCCAGGACTCTTACTCGACGTTGGATCAGTACTTC
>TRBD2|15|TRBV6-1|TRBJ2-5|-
CASRGQIAGVETQYF
TGTGCCAGCAGGGGCCAAATAGCGGGAGTGGAGACCCAGTACTTC
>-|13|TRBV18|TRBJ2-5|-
CASSRDLQETQYF
TGTGCCAGCTCACGGGACTTGCAAGAGACCCAGTACTTC
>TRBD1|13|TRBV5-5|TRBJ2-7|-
CASSLDRGYEQYF
TGTGCCAGCAGTTTAGACAGGGGCTACGAGCAGTACTTC
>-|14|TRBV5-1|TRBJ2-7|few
CAFFKQKAAYEQYF
TGCGCTTTTTTCAAGCAGAAGGCGGCATACGAGCAGTACTTC
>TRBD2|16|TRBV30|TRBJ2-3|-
CAWSVRASGRSDTQYF
TGTGCCTGGAGTGTACGGGCTAGCGGGAGGTCAGATACGCAGTATTTT
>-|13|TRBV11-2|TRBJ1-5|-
CASRGQPYQPQHF
TGTGCCAGCAGGGGACAACCTTATCAGCCCCAGCATTTT
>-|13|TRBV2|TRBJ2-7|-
CASSKGVLYEQYF
TGTGCCAGCAGTAAGGGGGTTCTCTACGAGCAGTACTTC
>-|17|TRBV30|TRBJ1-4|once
CAWSEGEARPNGEKLFF
TGTGCCTGGAGTGAAGGTGAGGCCAGACCCAATGGTGAAAAACTGTTTTTT
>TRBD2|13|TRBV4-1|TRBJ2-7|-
CASSGGSGDEQYF
TGCGCCAGCAGTGGCGGGAGCGGCGACGAGCAGTACTTC
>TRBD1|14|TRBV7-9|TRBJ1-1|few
CASRAEQGRTEAFF
TGTGCCAGCAGGGCCGAACAGGGGAGGACGGAAGCTTTCTTT
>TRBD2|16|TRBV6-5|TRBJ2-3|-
CASSYDSGRAPDTQYF
TGTGCCAGCAGTTACGACAGCGGGAGGGCCCCAGATACGCAGTATTTT
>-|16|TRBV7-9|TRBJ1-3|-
CASSLGPQGVGNTIYF
TGTGCCAGCAGCTTAGGACCACAGGGAGTCGGAAACACCATATATTTT
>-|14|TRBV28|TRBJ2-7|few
CASSFERSHYEQYF
TGTGCCAGCAGTTTTGAGAGGTCCCACTACGAGCAGTACTTC
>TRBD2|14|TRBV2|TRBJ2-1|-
CASEAGGSYNEQFF
TGTGCCAGTGAAGCGGGAGGTAGTTACAATGAGCAGTTCTTC
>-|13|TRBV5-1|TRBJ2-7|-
CASSPSGTYEQYF
TGCGCCAGCAGCCCCTCCGGGACCTACGAGCAGTACTTC
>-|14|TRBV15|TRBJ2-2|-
CATSSISGTGELFF
TGTGCCACCAGTTCAATTTCGGGCACCGGGGAGCTGTTTTTT
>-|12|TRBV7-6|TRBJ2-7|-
CAGWEISYEQYF
TGTGCCGGATGGGAGATCTCCTACGAGCAGTACTTC
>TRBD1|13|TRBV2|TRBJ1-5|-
CASRTGLNQPQHF
TGTGCCAGTAGGACAGGCCTCAATCAGCCCCAGCATTTT
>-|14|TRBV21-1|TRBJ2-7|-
CASSSDRDLYEQYF
TGTGCCAGCAGTTCGGACAGGGACCTCTACGAGCAGTACTTC
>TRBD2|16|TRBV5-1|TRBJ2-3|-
CASSLGLAGAADTQYF
TGCGCCAGCAGCTTGGGGCTAGCGGGAGCGGCAGATACGCAGTATTTT
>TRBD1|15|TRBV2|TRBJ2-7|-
CANGDRVWGSYEQYF
TGTGCCAACGGCGACAGGGTTTGGGGTTCCTACGAGCAGTACTTC
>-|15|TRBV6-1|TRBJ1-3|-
CASTEDLRSGNTIYF
TGTGCCAGCACCGAAGATTTGAGATCTGGAAACACCATATATTTT
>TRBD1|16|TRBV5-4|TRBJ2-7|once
CASSLGSTGDGYEQYF
TGTGCCAGCAGCTTGGGCTCCACAGGGGACGGCTACGAGCAGTACTTC
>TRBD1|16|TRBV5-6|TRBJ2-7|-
CASSLVMGQGVYEQYF
TGTGCCAGCAGCTTGGTGATGGGACAGGGGGTATACGAGCAGTACTTC
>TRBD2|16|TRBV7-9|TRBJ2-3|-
CASSLVLAGSTDTQYF
TGTGCCAGCAGCTTAGTCCTAGCGGGAAGCACAGATACGCAGTATTTT
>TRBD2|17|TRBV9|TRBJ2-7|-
CASSREPGLAGMYEQYF
TGTGCCAGCAGCCGGGAACCGGGACTAGCGGGGATGTACGAGCAGTACTTC
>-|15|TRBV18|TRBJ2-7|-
CASSLGLPRAYEQYF
TGTGCCAGCTCTCTCGGACTGCCGAGAGCCTACGAGCAGTACTTC
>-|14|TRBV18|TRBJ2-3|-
CASSPTGGADTQYF
TGTGCCAGCTCACCAACAGGGGGGGCGGATACGCAGTATTTT
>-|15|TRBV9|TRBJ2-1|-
CASSVIGSGGNEQFF
TGTGCCAGCAGCGTAATCGGGAGTGGGGGCAATGAGCAGTTCTTC
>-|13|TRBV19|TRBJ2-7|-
CASSVTGFYEQYF
TGTGCCAGTAGTGTCACAGGGTTCTACGAGCAGTACTTC
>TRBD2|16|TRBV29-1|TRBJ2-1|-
CSVTRTSPVTYNEQFF
TGCAGCGTGACGAGGACTAGCCCTGTAACCTACAATGAGCAGTTCTTC
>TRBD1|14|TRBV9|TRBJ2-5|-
CASTAGQGKETQYF
TGTGCCAGCACTGCCGGACAGGGTAAGGAGACCCAGTACTTC
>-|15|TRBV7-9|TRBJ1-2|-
CASSAAREPNYGYTF
TGTGCCAGCAGCGCCGCCAGGGAACCTAACTATGGCTACACCTTC